Below, 20 T cell receptor beta chains from the same sample are listed, as sequenced in a study of cytomegalovirus exposure and HLA in healthy donors. The PCR had 60 Vbeta and 13 Jbeta primers. Measured with immunoSEQ multiplex PCR; TCRdb has only the in-frame clones, and not every one. Among about 160,000 clones listed, 80% to 85% were seen once. Sequenced: PBMCs. The receptor source for this set is a male donor in good health and CMV-seropositive.

This clone is a singleton in its sample. This chain joins TRBV5-1 and TRBJ1-1; the D gene is possibly TRBD1 (6 bases). Germline V lookup: CDR1 SGHRS, CDR2 YFSETQ. CDR3 length: 13 amino acids. With 6 bases removed from V and 5 bases from J, the gap between germline ends came to 14 bases. CDR3 residues: CASKNRELTEAFF. The CDR3 bases are TGCGCCAGCAAAAACAGGGAATTAACTGAAGCTTTCTTT.

This clone has just a few counts. The V call is TRBV7-9, the J call TRBJ2-5, with D possibly being TRBD2 (6 bases). V lost 4 bases to trimming and J lost 13 bases, with 22 bases between them. CDR3 length equals 14 residues. Germline CDR1 is SEHNR and CDR2 is FQNEAQ (reference sequence). CDR3 sequence: CASSSKRADSHPYF. Here the CDR3 DNA reads TGTGCCAGCAGCTCAAAGCGGGCAGACAGCCACCCGTACTTC.

V and J are TRBV30 and TRBJ2-2; a weak D match, TRBD1 (6 bases). The CDR3 extends over 14 amino acids. V lost 2 bases and J 3 bases, leaving 10 bases between the germline ends. Germline V CDR1 and CDR2: GTSNPN, SVGIG (reference sequence). The CDR3 here is CAWSTGSDTGELFF. In DNA form, the CDR3 reads TGTGCCTGGAGTACAGGGTCCGACACCGGGGAGCTGTTTTTT. Full variable domain (rest looked up from reference TRBV30 and TRBJ2-2): SQTIHQWPATLVQPVGSPLSLECTVEGTSNPNLYWYRQAAGRGLQLLFYSVGIGQISSEVPQNLSASRPQDRQFILSSKKLLLSDSGFYLCAWSTGSDTGELFFGEGSRLTVL.

The chain recombines TRBV7-9 with TRBJ2-2; possibly TRBD2 for D (5 bases). CDR3 length: 13 amino acids. V was clipped by 0 bases and J by 7 bases, with 6 bases between them. Germline V gene lookup returns CDR1 SEHNR and CDR2 FQNEAQ (reference sequence). Written as DNA, the CDR3 is TGTGCCAGCAGCTTAGCAAGCGGCGGGGAGCTGTTTTTT. This codes for CASSLASGGELFF.

This chain connects TRBV7-6 to TRBJ2-2, with TRBD2 matching over 12 bases. The V gene's germline CDR1 is SGHVS and CDR2 FNYEAQ. CDR3 length: 19 residues. V gave up 5 bases and J gave up 0 bases; unmatched junction bases: 10. CDR3 DNA: TGTGCCAGCAGCCATAGACTAGCGGGAGTGTTCGCGAACACCGGGGAGCTGTTTTTT. This translates into CASSHRLAGVFANTGELFF.

The chain employs TRBV25-1 and TRBJ1-1; D uncertain. CDR1 is MGHDK and CDR2 is SYGVNS in the germline V gene. Trimming took 0 bases from V and 3 from J, leaving 8 bases between them. The CDR3 runs to 14 residues. Here the CDR3 DNA reads TGTGCCAGCAGTGAATATTCCCCCGACACTGAAGCTTTCTTT. Its protein is CASSEYSPDTEAFF.

The CDR3 DNA follows: TGCGCCAGCAGCTTGGGGGTGAGGGCCGGGGAGCTGTTTTTT. This codes for CASSLGVRAGELFF. The rearrangement links TRBV5-1 to TRBJ2-2, with D perhaps TRBD2 (5 bases). The germline gives CDR1 SGHRS, CDR2 YFSETQ. V was shortened by 0 bases and J by 6 bases, with 9 bases between the two germline ends. This CDR3 region has 14 residues.

This chain joins TRBV9 and TRBJ1-1; 12 bases map to TRBD1. This CDR3 has 17 amino acids. Germline CDR1 and CDR2: SGDLS and YYNGEE. The V segment lost 0 bases and the J segment 5 bases; nucleotides outside the gene matches: 8. The CDR3 DNA reads as TGTGCCAGCAGCGTAGTGGGGACAGGGGGCGCGGGGACTGAAGCTTTCTTT. This codes for CASSVVGTGGAGTEAFF.

The rearrangement links TRBV2 to TRBJ1-3; unclear D gene. CDR1 SNHLY and CDR2 FYNNEI come from the germline V gene. V was cut by 3 bases and J by 6 bases, with 12 bases left in between. The CDR3 covers 14 residues. CDR3 DNA: TGTGCCAGCAGTGACGTCGAGACTGCAAACACCATATATTTT. Protein product: CASSDVETANTIYF.

This chain joins TRBV6-4 and TRBJ2-1, with 8 bases identical to TRBD1. Trimming removed 6 bases from V and 4 bases from J; junction bases left unmatched: 8. CDR1 is MRHNA, CDR2 SNTAGT, per germline. This CDR3 comprises 15 residues. The CDR3, as DNA: TGTGCCAGCAGCTCGGGGACAGGATTATACAATGAGCAGTTCTTC. It is translated as CASSSGTGLYNEQFF.

The rearrangement joins TRBV7-2 to TRBJ1-5, with 9 bases fitting TRBD1. The CDR3 extends over 16 amino acids. Germline lookup yields CDR1 SGHTA and CDR2 FQGNSA. V gave up 6 bases and J gave up 7 bases; unmatched junction bases: 13. Here the CDR3 DNA reads TGTGCCAGCAGTCACCGCGGACAGGGGTGGGACCAGCCCCAGCATTTT. It specifies CASSHRGQGWDQPQHF.

V gene TRBV10-3 combines with J gene TRBJ2-3; 9 bases align to TRBD1. Germline-derived CDR1 and CDR2 are ENHRY and SYGVKD. The length of the CDR3 is 13 residues. Trimming at V came to 9 bases and at J to 5 bases, leaving 6 bases not matched to a gene. CDR3 in DNA: TGTGCCATAACAGGGGGCGCCGGAGATACGCAGTATTTT. This codes for CAITGGAGDTQYF.

The rearrangement links TRBV4-3 to TRBJ1-6; 9 bases are shared with TRBD1. The CDR3 extends over 18 amino acids. Germline V gives CDR1 LGHNA, CDR2 YSLEER. V was clipped by 1 base and J by 3 bases; unmatched bases: 7. CDR3 sequence (DNA): TGCGCCAGCAGCCAAGGATTAGGGACAGGGAACTATAATTCACCCCTCCACTTT. Amino acid sequence: CASSQGLGTGNYNSPLHF.

The CDR3: CASSSTSGSGEQFF. The CDR3 nucleotides read TGTGCCAGCAGCTCCACTAGCGGGAGTGGTGAGCAGTTCTTC. The V gene is TRBV5-6, the J gene TRBJ2-1; TRBD2 matches 11 bases. Germline CDR1 SGHDT, CDR2 YYEEEE. Trimming took 3 bases from V and 9 from J; bases not matched to a gene: 5. The CDR3 extends over 14 amino acids.

This chain connects TRBV6-1 to TRBJ1-2; TRBD1 is a possible D gene (6 bases). The CDR3 has 15 residues. Germline V gene data show CDR1 as MNHNS and CDR2 as SASEGT. V dropped 4 bases and J dropped 0 bases, with 12 bases sitting between them. The CDR3 reads CASSAGEQANYGYTF. The DNA of the CDR3 is TGTGCCAGCAGTGCAGGGGAACAAGCTAACTATGGCTACACCTTC.

The rearrangement uses TRBV19 and TRBJ2-1; 8 nucleotides align to TRBD2. Germline CDR1 reads LNHDA; CDR2 reads SQIVND (reference sequence). Unmatched junction bases numbered 3, after V lost 1 base and J lost 4 bases. This CDR3 is 15 amino acids long. CDR3 in DNA: TGTGCCAGTAGTATAGCGGGGGGGCTTTACAATGAGCAGTTCTTC. As protein: CASSIAGGLYNEQFF.

The J gene is TRBJ2-3, the V gene TRBV5-4; TRBD1 agrees at 9 bases. Unmatched junction bases numbered 7, after V lost 4 bases and J lost 4 bases. Germline V CDR1 and CDR2: SGHNT, YYREEE (reference sequence). This CDR3 has 15 residues. The CDR3 reads CASSPDRGRADTQYF. CDR3 bases: TGTGCCAGCAGCCCCGACAGGGGGAGGGCAGATACGCAGTATTTT.

This clone has a single count. V gene TRBV7-9 combines with J gene TRBJ2-7; 7 bases are a match to TRBD1. J was trimmed by 3 bases and V by 1 base; bases with no gene match: 6. The CDR3 loop spans 15 amino acids. The germline CDR1 and CDR2 sequences are SEHNR and FQNEAQ (reference sequence). CDR3 amino acids: CASSLVERTGYEQYF. CDR3 in DNA: TGTGCCAGCAGCTTAGTTGAAAGGACAGGCTACGAGCAGTACTTC. The full variable domain, rest sourced from reference TRBV7-9 and TRBJ2-7, is DTGVSQNPRHKITKRGQNVTFRCDPISEHNRLYWYRQTLGQGPEFLTYFQNEAQLEKSRLLSDRFSAERPKGSFSTLEIQRTEQGDSAMYLCASSLVERTGYEQYFGPGTRLTVT.

This clone was seen only once. The gene calls are TRBV10-3 and TRBJ1-1, with unresolved D. Germline V gene sequence: CDR1 ENHRY, CDR2 SYGVKD. V was cut by 4 bases and J by 4 bases, with 31 bases left in between. The length of the CDR3 is 20 residues. CDR3 nucleotide sequence: TGTGCCATCAGTGGCCGGAGGGATAGTGGTCGACCCGCGGCGGGCACTGAAGCTTTCTTT. Encoded protein: CAISGRRDSGRPAAGTEAFF.

The V gene is TRBV9, the J gene TRBJ1-5, with D unclear. This CDR3 has 15 residues. V gave up 0 bases and J gave up 3 bases, with 10 bases separating them. The germline V gene encodes CDR1 SGDLS and CDR2 YYNGEE. Written as DNA, the CDR3 is TGTGCCAGCAGCGTAGGCGGCGGATACAATCAGCCCCAGCATTTT. It codes for CASSVGGGYNQPQHF.